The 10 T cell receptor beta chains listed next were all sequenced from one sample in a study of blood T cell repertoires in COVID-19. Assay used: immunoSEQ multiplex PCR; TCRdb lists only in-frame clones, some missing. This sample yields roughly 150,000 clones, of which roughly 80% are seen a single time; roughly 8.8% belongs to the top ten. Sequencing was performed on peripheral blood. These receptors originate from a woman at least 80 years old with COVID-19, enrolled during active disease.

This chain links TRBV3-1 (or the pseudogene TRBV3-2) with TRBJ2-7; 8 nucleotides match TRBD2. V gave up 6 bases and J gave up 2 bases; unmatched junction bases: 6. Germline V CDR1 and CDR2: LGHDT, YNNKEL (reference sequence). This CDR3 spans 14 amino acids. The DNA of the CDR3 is TGTGCCAGCAGTCTAACTAGCGGTGCCTACGAGCAGTACTTC. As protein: CASSLTSGAYEQYF.

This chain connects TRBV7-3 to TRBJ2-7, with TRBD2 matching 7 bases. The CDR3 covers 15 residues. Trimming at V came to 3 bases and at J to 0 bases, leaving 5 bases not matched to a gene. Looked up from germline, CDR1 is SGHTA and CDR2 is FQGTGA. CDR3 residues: CASSLSSGSSYEQYF. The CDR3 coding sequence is TGTGCCAGCAGCTTGTCTAGCGGCAGCTCCTACGAGCAGTACTTC.

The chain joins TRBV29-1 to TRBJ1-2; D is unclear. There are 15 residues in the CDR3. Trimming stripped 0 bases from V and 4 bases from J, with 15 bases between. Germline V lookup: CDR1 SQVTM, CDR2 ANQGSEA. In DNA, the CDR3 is TGCAGCGTTGAAGACCCCGTTAGGTCGGGCTATGGCTACACCTTC. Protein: CSVEDPVRSGYGYTF. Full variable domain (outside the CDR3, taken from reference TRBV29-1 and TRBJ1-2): SAVISQKPSRDICQRGTSLTIQCQVDSQVTMMFWYRQQPGQSLTLIATANQGSEATYESGFVIDKFPISRPNLTFSTLTVSNMSPEDSSIYLCSVEDPVRSGYGYTFGSGTRLTVV.

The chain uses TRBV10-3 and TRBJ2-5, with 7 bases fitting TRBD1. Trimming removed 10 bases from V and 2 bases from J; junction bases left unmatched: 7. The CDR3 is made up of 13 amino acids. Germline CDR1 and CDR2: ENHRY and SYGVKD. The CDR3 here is CATSWTGQETQYF. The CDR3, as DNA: TGTGCCACCTCCTGGACAGGACAAGAGACCCAGTACTTC.

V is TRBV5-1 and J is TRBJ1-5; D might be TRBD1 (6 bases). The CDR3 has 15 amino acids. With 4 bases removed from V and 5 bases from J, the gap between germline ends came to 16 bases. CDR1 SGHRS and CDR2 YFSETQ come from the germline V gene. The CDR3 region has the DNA TGCGCCAGCAGCGCGTCAGGACAGAGATATCAGCCCCAGCATTTT. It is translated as CASSASGQRYQPQHF. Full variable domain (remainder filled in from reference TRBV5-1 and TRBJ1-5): KAGVTQTPRYLIKTRGQQVTLSCSPISGHRSVSWYQQTPGQGLQFLFEYFSETQRNKGNFPGRFSGRQFSNSRSEMNVSTLELGDSALYLCASSASGQRYQPQHFGDGTRLSIL.

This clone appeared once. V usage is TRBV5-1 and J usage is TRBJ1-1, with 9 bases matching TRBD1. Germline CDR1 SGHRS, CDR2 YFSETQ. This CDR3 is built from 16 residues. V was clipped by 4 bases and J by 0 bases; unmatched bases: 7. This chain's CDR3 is CASSPGQGSMNTEAFF. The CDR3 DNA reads TGCGCCAGCAGCCCCGGACAGGGGTCCATGAACACTGAAGCTTTCTTT.

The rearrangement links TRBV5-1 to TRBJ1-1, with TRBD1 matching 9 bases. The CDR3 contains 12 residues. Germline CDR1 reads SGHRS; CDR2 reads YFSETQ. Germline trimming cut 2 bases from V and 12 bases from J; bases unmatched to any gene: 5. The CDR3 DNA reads TGCGCCAGCAGCTTACCCGGGACAGGGACTTTCTTT. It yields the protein CASSLPGTGTFF.

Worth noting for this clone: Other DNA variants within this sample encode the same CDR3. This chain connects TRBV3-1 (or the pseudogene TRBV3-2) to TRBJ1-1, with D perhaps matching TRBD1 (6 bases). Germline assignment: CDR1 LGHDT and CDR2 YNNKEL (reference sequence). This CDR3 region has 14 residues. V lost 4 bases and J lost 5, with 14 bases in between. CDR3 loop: CASSPTGSGTEAFF. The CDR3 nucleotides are TGTGCCAGCAGCCCCACAGGGTCAGGGACTGAAGCTTTCTTT.

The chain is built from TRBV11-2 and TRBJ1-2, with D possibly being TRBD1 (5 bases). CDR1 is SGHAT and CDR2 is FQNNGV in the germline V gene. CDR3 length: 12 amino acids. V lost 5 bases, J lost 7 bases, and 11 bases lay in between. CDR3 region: CASSLGTVGYTF. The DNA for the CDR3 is TGTGCCAGCAGCCTAGGGACTGTTGGCTACACCTTC.

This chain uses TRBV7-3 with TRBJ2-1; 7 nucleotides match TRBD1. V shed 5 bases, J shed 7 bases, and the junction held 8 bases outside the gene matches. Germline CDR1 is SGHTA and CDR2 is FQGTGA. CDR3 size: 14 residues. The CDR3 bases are TGTGCCAGCAGCCCGTCGGGACAGAGAAATGAGCAGTTCTTC. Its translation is CASSPSGQRNEQFF.